Shown below are 13 T cell receptor beta chains from a single sample sequenced in a study of T cells in Graves' hyperthyroidism and ophthalmopathy. RNA transcripts served as the template for amplifying TCR beta CDR3 regions. TCR CDR3 regions were first amplified by RT-PCR with HTBI primers. TCRdb reanalysed the multiplex PCR reads using MiXCR and keeps one entry per CDR3 protein. Of approximately 210,000 distinct CDR3 sequences in the sample, 17% were seen once. The sequencing sample was made of blood. These receptors all come from a man in his forties or fifties with Graves' hyperthyroidism.

The table lists this clonotype with many counts. The CDR3 DNA reads TGTGCCAGCACCCAGGGGAGCGGGAGCACAGATACGCAGTATTTT. Residues: CASTQGSGSTDTQYF. The chain recombines TRBV3-1 with TRBJ2-3; the D gene could be TRBD1 or TRBD2 (6 bases each). Per germline, CDR1 LGHDT and CDR2 YNNKEL (reference sequence). CDR3 size: 15 residues. Deletions cut 7 bases from V and 0 bases from J, with 14 bases between.

A few counts support this clonotype. The chain uses TRBV6-6 and TRBJ2-1; D is undetermined. The CDR3 extends over 13 amino acids. The V end was cut by 0 bases, the J end by 7 bases, with 7 bases between. Germline CDR1 is MNHNY and CDR2 is SVGAGI (reference sequence). The DNA for the CDR3 is TGTGCCAGCAGTTACTCGCCGCGGAATGAGCAGTTCTTC. Its translation is CASSYSPRNEQFF.

V is TRBV5-1 and J is TRBJ2-5; TRBD1 aligns across 7 bases. The CDR3 is 14 residues long. Germline lookup yields CDR1 SGHRS and CDR2 YFSETQ. Germline trimming cut 3 bases from V and 2 bases from J; bases unmatched to any gene: 4. The CDR3, as DNA: TGCGCCAGCAGCTACGGGACAGCTCAAGAGACCCAGTACTTC. Residues: CASSYGTAQETQYF. The whole variable domain, remainder taken from reference TRBV5-1 and TRBJ2-5, is KAGVTQTPRYLIKTRGQQVTLSCSPISGHRSVSWYQQTPGQGLQFLFEYFSETQRNKGNFPGRFSGRQFSNSRSEMNVSTLELGDSALYLCASSYGTAQETQYFGPGTRLLVL.

This clonotype appeared many times. This rearrangement joins TRBV5-1 to TRBJ2-3; D gene ambiguous. V lost 4 bases and J lost 3, with 12 bases in between. CDR1 and CDR2 from the germline V gene are SGHRS and YFSETQ. The CDR3 length is 14 residues. CDR3 sequence reads: CASSIASETDTQYF. CDR3 coding DNA: TGCGCCAGCAGCATCGCGTCAGAGACAGATACGCAGTATTTT. The entire variable domain, with the rest obtained from reference TRBV5-1 and TRBJ2-3, is as follows: KAGVTQTPRYLIKTRGQQVTLSCSPISGHRSVSWYQQTPGQGLQFLFEYFSETQRNKGNFPGRFSGRQFSNSRSEMNVSTLELGDSALYLCASSIASETDTQYFGPGTRLTVL.

This clonotype is medium-sized in the sample. The rearrangement uses TRBV28 and TRBJ2-5, with 9 nucleotides matching TRBD1. Germline V gene data show CDR1 as MDHEN and CDR2 as SYDVKM. The CDR3 is 14 residues long. With V trimmed by 4 bases and J by 7 bases, 7 bases remained unmatched. This CDR3 reads CASSWDREDGTQYF. The CDR3 bases are TGTGCCAGCAGTTGGGACAGGGAAGATGGGACCCAGTACTTC. The full variable domain, rest sourced from reference TRBV28 and TRBJ2-5, is DVKVTQSSRYLVKRTGEKVFLECVQDMDHENMFWYRQDPGLGLRLIYFSYDVKMKEKGDIPEGYSVSREKKERFSLILESASTNQTSMYLCASSWDREDGTQYFGPGTRLLVL.

Notes on this clonotype: This may arise from a read error, as a much more abundant clone is one base away. V gene TRBV20-1 combines with J gene TRBJ1-2; D unclear. The CDR3 has 11 residues. Trimming stripped 0 bases from V and 12 bases from J, with 11 bases between. Germline lookup yields CDR1 DFQATT and CDR2 SNEGSKA (reference sequence). As DNA, the CDR3 is TGCAGTGCTAGAGATTTTACCGGCCACACCTTC. Translating it yields CSARDFTGHTF.

This chain joins TRBV19 and TRBJ2-2; 9 nucleotides agree with TRBD2. V gave up 5 bases and J gave up 6 bases; unmatched junction bases: 16. The CDR3 runs 18 residues. CDR1 LNHDA and CDR2 SQIVND come from the germline V gene (reference sequence). CDR3 DNA: TGTGCCAGTAGTCTATATGGTGGAGATAGCGGGAGATCCGGGGAGCTGTTTTTT. This translates into CASSLYGGDSGRSGELFF.

This clonotype was picked up many times. This rearrangement joins TRBV7-3 to TRBJ2-1, with TRBD2 identical over 8 bases. V shed 5 bases and J 4 bases; nucleotides not matched to a gene: 10. The CDR3 extends over 16 amino acids. Germline V gene lookup returns CDR1 SGHTA and CDR2 FQGTGA. In DNA form, the CDR3 reads TGTGCCAGCAGCCCCCGGTGGGCGGGAGGATACAATGAGCAGTTCTTC. Residues: CASSPRWAGGYNEQFF.

This clonotype was found a few times. The chain has TRBV29-1 and TRBJ2-7; D remains unclear. The V and J ends lost 7 bases and 4 bases respectively, with 11 bases between them. Germline V gene sequence: CDR1 SQVTM, CDR2 ANQGSEA. The CDR3 has 11 amino acids. This CDR3 reads CSAHGVYEQYF. CDR3 sequence (DNA): TGCAGCGCCCATGGGGTTTACGAGCAGTACTTC.

This clonotype was counted ten times or more. The J gene is TRBJ1-4, the V gene TRBV28; D call uncertain. The germline V and J ends were trimmed by 5 bases and 8 bases, with 15 bases remaining between them. Germline V gene sequence: CDR1 MDHEN, CDR2 SYDVKM. The CDR3 consists of 14 residues. The CDR3 is CASSLPQHGEKLFF. The CDR3, as DNA: TGTGCCAGCAGTCTACCCCAGCACGGCGAAAAACTGTTTTTT.

This clonotype was observed many times. The CDR3 DNA follows: TGTGCCAGCAGCTCCGGTGGCTCCTACAATGAGCAGTTCTTC. Its protein is CASSSGGSYNEQFF. The V call is TRBV11-1, the J call TRBJ2-1; D uncertain. Trimming pared 4 bases from V and 0 bases from J, leaving 7 bases between. Germline loops: CDR1 SGHAT, CDR2 FQDESV (reference sequence). The CDR3 sequence is 14 residues long.

The CDR3 sequence: CASSLREGATLEQYF. The DNA for the CDR3 is TGTGCCAGCAGTTTAAGGGAGGGGGCGACCCTCGAGCAGTACTTC. The rearrangement joins TRBV27 to TRBJ2-7; D may correspond to TRBD1 or TRBD2 (7 bases each). CDR3 length equals 15 residues. In germline, CDR1 is MNHEY, CDR2 SMNVEV (reference sequence). The V end was cut by 2 bases, the J end by 6 bases, with 17 bases between.

This clonotype was counted many times. This chain links TRBV20-1 with TRBJ2-7, with D possibly called TRBD1 or TRBD2 (5 bases each). V was clipped by 4 bases and J by 1 base, with 8 bases between them. There are 12 residues in the CDR3. Germline CDR1 and CDR2: DFQATT and SNEGSKA (reference sequence). For the CDR3, the DNA is TGCAGTGCTACGGGGCAATCCTACGAGCAGTACTTC. It codes for CSATGQSYEQYF.